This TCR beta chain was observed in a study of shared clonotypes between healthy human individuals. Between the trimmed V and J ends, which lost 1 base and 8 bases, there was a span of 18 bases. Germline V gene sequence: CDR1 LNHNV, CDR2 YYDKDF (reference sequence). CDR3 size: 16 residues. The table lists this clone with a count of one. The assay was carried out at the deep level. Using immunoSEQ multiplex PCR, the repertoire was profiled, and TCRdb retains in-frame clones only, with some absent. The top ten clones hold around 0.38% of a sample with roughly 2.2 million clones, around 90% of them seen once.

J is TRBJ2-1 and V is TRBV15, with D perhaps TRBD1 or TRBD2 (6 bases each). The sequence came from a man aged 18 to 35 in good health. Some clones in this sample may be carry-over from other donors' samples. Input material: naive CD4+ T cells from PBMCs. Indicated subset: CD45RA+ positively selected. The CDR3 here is CATSRVVWGALDEQFF. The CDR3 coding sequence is TGTGCCACCAGCAGAGTGGTATGGGGGGCGCTGGATGAGCAGTTCTTC.